A selection of T cell receptor beta chains follows, all from one sample in a study of T-cell reconstitution after alpha-beta-depleted transplantation in children. TCRdb re-analysed the PCR reads in MiXCR, keeping a single row per CDR3 protein. The sample consists of almost 250,000 distinct CDR3 sequences, under 30% of them appearing once. Sequences were derived from PBMCs, sampled before TCRalphabeta/CD19-depleted stem cell transplant. The receptors were sampled from a girl aged 2 to 10 with Fanconi anemia, due to receive a stem cell transplant. Each CDR3 is given with its conserved first and last residue. Fields, in order: D gene, V gene, J gene, clone size, CDR3 DNA, CDR3 protein. The D gene is left open where the match is weak. Clone size is stated in some rows and not others, as once, few, many or a class when expanded.

TRBD1	TRBV12-3/TRBV12-4	TRBJ1-4	many	TGTGCCAGCGCCACCGGGACAGGGTTTGGAGGCGATGAAAAACTGTTTTTT	CASATGTGFGGDEKLFF
TRBD1	TRBV7-2	TRBJ1-2	-	TGTGCCAGCAGCTTTCGGACAGGGGGCGACTATGGCTACACCTTC	CASSFRTGGDYGYTF
-	TRBV5-1	TRBJ2-1	-	TGCGCCAGCAGCTTGGGGGGTCTCATCTACAATGAGCAGTTCTTC	CASSLGGLIYNEQFF
TRBD2	TRBV6-2/TRBV6-3	TRBJ2-3	many	TGTGCCAGCAGTCGGACTAGCGGGAGAACAGATACGCAGTATTTT	CASSRTSGRTDTQYF
-	TRBV20-1	TRBJ1-1	-	TGCAGTGCTAGCCAGGGGCCCCTGCGTGACACTGAAGCTTTCTTT	CSASQGPLRDTEAFF
-	TRBV29-1	TRBJ2-5	few	TGCAGCGTAAGAATCGAGACCCAGTACTTC	CSVRIETQYF
-	TRBV12-3/TRBV12-4	TRBJ1-5	few	TGTGCCAGCAGCCTAAGGAGCGGCCAGCATTTT	CASSLRSGQHF
-	TRBV7-8	TRBJ2-7	many	TGTGCCAGCAGCTTCGACAGAGCCTACGAGCAGTACTTC	CASSFDRAYEQYF
-	TRBV7-2	TRBJ2-7	many	TGTGCCAGCAGCTTAGGAGGGACGAGCCCCTACGAGCAGTACTTC	CASSLGGTSPYEQYF
TRBD2	TRBV18	TRBJ2-7	-	TGTGCCAGCTCACCACGGACTAGCGGTAACTCCTACGAGCAGTACTTC	CASSPRTSGNSYEQYF
-	TRBV5-1	TRBJ2-5	few	TGCGCCAGCAGCTTGGGCCCCCCCGAGACCCAGTACTTC	CASSLGPPETQYF
-	TRBV7-2	TRBJ2-7	many	TGTGCCAGCAGCTCAGCGCAGGGTAGATGGACCTACGAGCAGTACTTC	CASSSAQGRWTYEQYF
TRBD1	TRBV7-2	TRBJ1-1	-	TGTGCCAGCAGCTTACTCGGGACAGGGAACGAAGCTTTCTTT	CASSLLGTGNEAFF
-	TRBV20-1	TRBJ2-1	many	TGCAGTGCTAGGGAGGGAAACAATGAGCAGTTCTTC	CSAREGNNEQFF
-	TRBV29-1	TRBJ2-3	-	TGCAGCGTTTTGAGAGGAGATACGCAGTATTTT	CSVLRGDTQYF
-	TRBV18	TRBJ2-7	many	TGTGCCAGCTCACCGGCGGCAAGCTCCTACGAGCAGTACTTC	CASSPAASSYEQYF
-	TRBV7-2	TRBJ2-7	-	TGTGCCAGCAGCTTAGCGGGATCCCTCTCCTACGAGCAGTACTTC	CASSLAGSLSYEQYF
TRBD1	TRBV28	TRBJ2-5	-	TGTGCCAGCAGTTTCCCTCCAACCACCTGGACAGGGGAAGAGACCCAGTACTTC	CASSFPPTTWTGEETQYF
-	TRBV12-3/TRBV12-4	TRBJ2-1	many	TGTGCCAGCAGCCCTGACACTTACAATGAGCAGTTCTTC	CASSPDTYNEQFF
TRBD2	TRBV20-1	TRBJ2-3	-	TGCAGTGCTAGAGCGACCAGACTAGCTGATACGCAGTATTTT	CSARATRLADTQYF
TRBD2	TRBV20-1	TRBJ2-3	few	TGCAGTGCTAGACGGCGGGGGGGCGCAGATACGCAGTATTTT	CSARRRGGADTQYF
-	TRBV29-1	TRBJ1-2	many	TGCAGCGTAGTCCAGGGTGTCTATGGCTACACCTTC	CSVVQGVYGYTF
TRBD1	TRBV12-3/TRBV12-4	TRBJ2-7	many	TGTGCCAGCAGGGGCCCGGACAGGGTCTACGAGCAGTACTTC	CASRGPDRVYEQYF
TRBD1	TRBV24-1	TRBJ2-2	many	TGTGACTCTTCCCCTGGGACAGGCGGTGACGGGGAGCTGTTTTTT	CDSSPGTGGDGELFF
-	TRBV29-1	TRBJ2-5	many	TGCAGCGTTGACCCAGGGCAAGAGACCCAGTACTTC	CSVDPGQETQYF
-	TRBV7-2	TRBJ2-7	many	TGTGCCAGCAGACTAGACCAATACTACGAGCAGTACTTC	CASRLDQYYEQYF
TRBD1	TRBV29-1	TRBJ1-2	few	TGCAGCGTTGAGGACCTCGGGGACAGTTATCTCTATGGCTACACCTTC	CSVEDLGDSYLYGYTF
-	TRBV28	TRBJ2-7	many	TGTGCCATCCAGAGGAGCTCCTACGAGCAGTACTTC	CAIQRSSYEQYF
-	TRBV6-5	TRBJ2-5	-	TGTGCCAGCAGTTACCGGACCCCAGGAGAGACCCAGTACTTC	CASSYRTPGETQYF
-	TRBV7-6	TRBJ2-7	many	TGTGCCAGCAGCTTACAGCGAAACTACGAGCAGTACTTC	CASSLQRNYEQYF
TRBD2	TRBV7-7	TRBJ2-5	many	TGTGCCAGCAGCTTAGCTGTTAGCGGGGGGCCGGAGACCCAGTACTTC	CASSLAVSGGPETQYF
-	TRBV7-2	TRBJ2-7	many	TGTGCCAGCAACCCGGGAGCTGGAACGTACGAGCAGTACTTC	CASNPGAGTYEQYF
-	TRBV20-1	TRBJ1-2	-	TGCAGTGCCGAGGGAGGAACTAACTATGGCTACACCTTC	CSAEGGTNYGYTF
TRBD1	TRBV9	TRBJ1-1	-	TGTGCCAGCAGCGTAGTACCAGGGGGCACTGAAGCTTTCTTT	CASSVVPGGTEAFF
-	TRBV3-1	TRBJ2-5	many	TGTGCCAGCAGCCAAGAGACCCAGTACTTC	CASSQETQYF
-	TRBV7-9	TRBJ1-3	once	TGTGCCAGCAGCCCCCGTATCTCTGGAAACACCATATATTTT	CASSPRISGNTIYF
TRBD2	TRBV7-9	TRBJ2-3	many	TGTGCCAGCACTCTACCCGAGCGGGAGACCCCAGATACGCAGTATTTT	CASTLPERETPDTQYF
-	TRBV5-1	TRBJ1-2	few	TGCGCCAGCAGCTTGAGCGACAGCCGCTATGGCTACACCTTC	CASSLSDSRYGYTF
-	TRBV20-1	TRBJ2-5	few	TGCAGTGCTCCGCGACAGTCGGAGACCCAGTACTTC	CSAPRQSETQYF
-	TRBV7-2	TRBJ2-3	few	TGTGCCAGCAGCTCACCCTTCCGCACAGATACGCAGTATTTT	CASSSPFRTDTQYF
TRBD1	TRBV15	TRBJ1-5	-	TGTGCCACCAGCAGTCCACGACAGGGTCGGAGCAATCAGCCCCAGCATTTT	CATSSPRQGRSNQPQHF
-	TRBV20-1	TRBJ2-2	-	TGCAGTGCTAGTTTTCGGGGGACCGGGGAGCTGTTTTTT	CSASFRGTGELFF
-	TRBV20-1	TRBJ1-6	-	TGCAGTGCTACCGGGACGTCAGATTCACCCCTCCACTTT	CSATGTSDSPLHF
-	TRBV6-5	TRBJ2-5	once	TGTGCCAGCAGTTACTCTTCAGGGATAGAGACCCAGTACTTC	CASSYSSGIETQYF
-	TRBV20-1	TRBJ2-6	-	TGCAGTGCTAGCTTAATTGGGGCCAACGTCCTGACTTTC	CSASLIGANVLTF
TRBD2	TRBV11-3	TRBJ2-3	few	TGTGCCAGCAGCCCTAGCGGGGATAGCACAGATACGCAGTATTTT	CASSPSGDSTDTQYF
-	TRBV12-3/TRBV12-4	TRBJ2-2	-	TGTGCCAGCAGTTTATTCGGCACCGGGGAGCTGTTTTTT	CASSLFGTGELFF
-	TRBV6-5	TRBJ1-2	many	TGTGCCAGCAGTTACGGGACACCTCTCCGGGTCTATGGCTACACCTTC	CASSYGTPLRVYGYTF
-	TRBV5-1	TRBJ1-2	many	TGCGCCAGCAGCTTAGGGCAGAGCTGGGACTATGGCTACACCTTC	CASSLGQSWDYGYTF
-	TRBV27	TRBJ2-7	many	TGTGCCAGCAGTTTATCGTTCACCTACGAGCAGTACTTC	CASSLSFTYEQYF
-	TRBV7-2	TRBJ2-3	many	TGTGCCAGCAGCCCCCAACACTTCACAGATACGCAGTATTTT	CASSPQHFTDTQYF
TRBD2	TRBV20-1	TRBJ2-1	-	TGCAGTGCTGGTACGAGCGGGGGGACCTACAATGAGCAGTTCTTC	CSAGTSGGTYNEQFF
-	TRBV29-1	TRBJ2-3	-	TGCAGCGTTGTGGTGCCGGAGGGATCAGATACGCAGTATTTT	CSVVVPEGSDTQYF
-	TRBV29-1	TRBJ2-2	-	TGCAGCGTTGCAGGGGCCGGGGAGCTGTTTTTT	CSVAGAGELFF
-	TRBV10-3	TRBJ1-2	many	TGTGCCATCAGTGAGTCACAGGAATATGGCTACACCTTC	CAISESQEYGYTF
-	TRBV6-6	TRBJ1-2	-	TGTGCCAGCAGTCCCGGGATTTATGGCGACACCTTC	CASSPGIYGDTF
-	TRBV10-1	TRBJ1-1	-	TGCGCCAGCAGTGAGACAGGCCGGGTAGCTTTCTTT	CASSETGRVAFF